Below, 3 T cell receptor beta chains from the same sample are listed, as sequenced in a study of T cell responses to AZD1222 COVID-19 vaccine. Sequencing used immunoSEQ multiplex PCR; TCRdb keeps in-frame clones, though not all of them. The sample includes over 100,000 clones, roughly 93% of them seen just once. Source: peripheral blood, taken 28 days after the second AZD1222 dose. Source of these receptors: an adult who received the AZD1222 COVID-19 vaccine.

The CDR3 nucleotides read TGTGCCAGCAAGTCGGGGAACACTGAAGCTTTCTTT. Its protein is CASKSGNTEAFF. The V gene is TRBV25-1, the J gene TRBJ1-1, with unresolved D. The CDR3 consists of 12 residues. Germline-derived CDR1 and CDR2 are MGHDK and SYGVNS. The germline V and J ends were trimmed by 7 bases and 1 base, with 7 bases remaining between them. Filled out from reference TRBV25-1 and TRBJ1-1, the complete variable domain reads EADIYQTPRYLVIGTGKKITLECSQTMGHDKMYWYQQDPGMELHLIHYSYGVNSTEKGDLSSESTVSRIRTEHFPLTLESARPSHTSQYLCASKSGNTEAFFGQGTRLTVV.

The chain is built from TRBV15 and TRBJ2-7; 10 positions agree with TRBD2. The ends lost 0 bases at V and 2 bases at J; junction bases unmatched: 7. The CDR3 extends over 17 amino acids. Germline-derived CDR1 and CDR2 are LNHNV and YYDKDF (reference sequence). CDR3 in amino acids: CATSRDALAGAPYEQYF. The CDR3 DNA follows: TGTGCCACCAGCAGAGATGCGCTAGCGGGAGCTCCCTACGAGCAGTACTTC. The full variable domain, in which reference TRBV15 and TRBJ2-7 provide the parts outside the CDR3, is DAMVIQNPRYQVTQFGKPVTLSCSQTLNHNVMYWYQQKSSQAPKLLFHYYDKDFNNEADTPDNFQSRRPNTSFCFLDIRSPGLGDTAMYLCATSRDALAGAPYEQYFGPGTRLTVT.

This chain uses TRBV30 with TRBJ1-2, with D perhaps TRBD1 (6 bases). V was clipped by 4 bases and J by 4 bases, with 16 bases between them. Per germline, CDR1 GTSNPN and CDR2 SVGIG (reference sequence). The CDR3 length is 14 residues. CDR3 bases: TGTGCCTGGAATTCATATGGGGGCGGCTATGGCTACACCTTC. The encoded protein is CAWNSYGGGYGYTF.